The clone carrying this T cell receptor (beta chain) was recorded many times. For TCR beta, libraries came from iRepertoire HTBI primers and Arm-PCR of CDR3 regions. From the multiplex PCR reads, TCRdb called clonotypes with MiXCR, one entry per CDR3 protein. There are some 430,000 distinct CDR3 sequences in the sample; roughly 21% occur only once, and roughly 7.1% lies in the top ten. The data were obtained in a study of regulatory T cells in long-lasting Graves disease. Time point meaning: persistent/refractory GD, antithyroid drugs over 5 years with positive TRAb. PBMCs were the source of the RNA used for TCR sequencing. The CDR3 has 14 residues. Germline V lookup: CDR1 MDHEN, CDR2 SYDVKM. V was trimmed by 6 bases and J by 2 bases, leaving 13 bases between them.

Specimen: peripheral blood mononuclear cells (PBMCs), collected when the disease was refractory, from a patient treated with antithyroid drugs. This receptor was identified in a female donor with Graves disease. The chain combines TRBV28 with TRBJ2-5; D is uncertain. CDR3 protein: CASRTPKTQETQYF. CDR3 coding DNA: TGTGCCAGCAGGACACCCAAAACGCAAGAGACCCAGTACTTC.